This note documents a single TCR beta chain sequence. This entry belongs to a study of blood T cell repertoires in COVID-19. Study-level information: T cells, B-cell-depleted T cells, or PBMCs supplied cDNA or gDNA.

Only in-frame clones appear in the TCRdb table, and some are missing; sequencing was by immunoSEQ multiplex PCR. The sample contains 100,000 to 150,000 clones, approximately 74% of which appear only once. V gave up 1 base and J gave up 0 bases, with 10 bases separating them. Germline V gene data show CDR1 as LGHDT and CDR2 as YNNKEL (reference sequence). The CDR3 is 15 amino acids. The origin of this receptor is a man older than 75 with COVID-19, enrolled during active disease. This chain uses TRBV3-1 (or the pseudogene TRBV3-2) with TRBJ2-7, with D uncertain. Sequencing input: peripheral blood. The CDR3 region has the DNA TGTGCCAGCAGCCAAGCGGCAGCGCACTCCTACGAGCAGTACTTC. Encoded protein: CASSQAAAHSYEQYF.